The present entry profiles one T cell receptor beta chain with its context. The record originates from a study of CD8 T cells in Susac syndrome. Random hexamers were used to reverse transcribe the RNA input (about 0.5 to 1 ug). TCRdb re-analysed the immunoSEQ multiplex PCR reads in MiXCR, keeping a single row per CDR3 protein. The sample yields about 210,000 distinct CDR3 sequences, 95% seen once. Germline CDR1 and CDR2: LNHNV and YYDKDF (reference sequence). This CDR3 is 15 amino acids long. V dropped 0 bases and J dropped 6 bases, with 15 bases sitting between them. Sequences were obtained from CD4+ T cells from PBMCs. The clonotype originates from a human donor with multiple sclerosis. V gene TRBV15 combines with J gene TRBJ2-7; D is undetermined. Written as DNA, the CDR3 is TGTGCCACCAGCAGAGATCGAAGGACCCCCCCCGAGCAGTACTTC. Translation gives CATSRDRRTPPEQYF. Complete variable domain (other parts from reference TRBV15 and TRBJ2-7): DAMVIQNPRYQVTQFGKPVTLSCSQTLNHNVMYWYQQKSSQAPKLLFHYYDKDFNNEADTPDNFQSRRPNTSFCFLDIRSPGLGDTAMYLCATSRDRRTPPEQYFGPGTRLTVT.